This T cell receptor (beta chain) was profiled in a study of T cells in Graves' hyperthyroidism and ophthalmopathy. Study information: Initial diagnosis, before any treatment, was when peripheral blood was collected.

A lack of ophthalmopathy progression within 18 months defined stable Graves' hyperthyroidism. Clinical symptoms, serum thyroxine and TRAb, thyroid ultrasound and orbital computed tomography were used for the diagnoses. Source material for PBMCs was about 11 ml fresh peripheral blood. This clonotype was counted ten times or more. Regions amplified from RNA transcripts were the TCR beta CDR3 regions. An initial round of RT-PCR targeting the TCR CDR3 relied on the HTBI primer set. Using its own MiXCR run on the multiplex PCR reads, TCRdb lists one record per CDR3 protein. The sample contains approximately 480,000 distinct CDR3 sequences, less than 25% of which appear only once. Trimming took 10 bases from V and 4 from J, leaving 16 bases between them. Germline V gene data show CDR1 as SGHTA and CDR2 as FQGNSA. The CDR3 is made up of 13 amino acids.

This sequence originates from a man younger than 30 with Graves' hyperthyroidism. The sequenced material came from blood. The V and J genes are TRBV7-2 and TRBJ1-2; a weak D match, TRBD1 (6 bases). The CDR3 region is CATPPQGTYGYTF. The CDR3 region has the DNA TGTGCCACCCCCCCCCAGGGGACCTATGGCTACACCTTC. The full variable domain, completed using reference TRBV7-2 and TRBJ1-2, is GAGVSQSPSNKVTEKGKDVELRCDPISGHTALYWYRQSLGQGLEFLIYFQGNSAPDKSGLPSDRFSAERTGGSVSTLTIQRTQQEDSAVYLCATPPQGTYGYTFGSGTRLTVV.